These T cell receptor beta chains were read from a single sample in a study of blood T cell repertoires in COVID-19. The assay was immunoSEQ multiplex PCR, and TCRdb's table has in-frame clones only and misses some. The table lists some 160,000 clones, 80% of them singletons. Sequencing was done on a sample of peripheral blood. These receptors came from a man in his 70s with active or convalescent COVID-19. Both conserved end residues are part of each CDR3. The D gene is left open where the match is weak. Size is omitted from some rows. Given values are once, few, many or a class for expanded clones.

>TRBV15|NA|TRBJ1-2|NA
TGTGCCACCAGCAGAGATCTGGAGGGTGGCTACACCTTC
CATSRDLEGGYTF
>TRBV6-6|NA|TRBJ1-2|once
TGTGCCAGCAGTTATGTTTCAGGGGACTATGGCTACACCTTC
CASSYVSGDYGYTF
>TRBV30|NA|TRBJ1-4|NA
TGTGCCTGGCAGGGAATTGAAAAACTGTTTTTT
CAWQGIEKLFF
>TRBV7-9|TRBD1|TRBJ1-1|NA
TGTGCCAGCCTGGCGCAGGGGGGCACTGAAGCTTTCTTT
CASLAQGGTEAFF
>TRBV7-2|NA|TRBJ1-2|NA
TGTGCCAGCAGCTTAGCTATAGGCGCGGGGGGAGACTATGGCTACACCTTC
CASSLAIGAGGDYGYTF
>TRBV7-9|NA|TRBJ1-2|NA
TGTGCCAGCAGCTTACTTGACAGATCTGGCGGCTACACCTTC
CASSLLDRSGGYTF
>TRBV10-3|TRBD1|TRBJ1-1|few
TGTGCCATCAGTGAGTGGACAGGGGAATACACTGAAGCTTTCTTT
CAISEWTGEYTEAFF
>TRBV6-5|TRBD1|TRBJ1-2|few
TGTGCCACCAGGGGGCCCGTTGGCTACACCTTC
CATRGPVGYTF
>TRBV28|TRBD2|TRBJ2-7|NA
TGTGCCAGCAGTCGGACTAGCGAGGGATACGAGCAGTACTTC
CASSRTSEGYEQYF
>TRBV25-1|TRBD1|TRBJ2-7|few
TGTGCCACCTGGAGGGGGACAGGGGACGAGCAGTACTTC
CATWRGTGDEQYF
>TRBV7-2|TRBD2|TRBJ2-3|once
TGTGCCAGCAGTCGTAATCTAGCGGGGGGGGCAGATACGCAGTATTTT
CASSRNLAGGADTQYF
>TRBV18|NA|TRBJ1-1|few
TGTGCCAGCTCACCTCGGGCAGGGTGGGACACTGAAGCTTTCTTT
CASSPRAGWDTEAFF
>TRBV7-9|NA|TRBJ2-3|few
TGTGCCAGCAGCACTGAGGGCGGGCGCACAGATACGCAGTATTTT
CASSTEGGRTDTQYF
>TRBV19|NA|TRBJ1-5|NA
TGTGCCAGTAGTGCCGGACAGAAAAATCAGCCCCAGCATTTT
CASSAGQKNQPQHF
>TRBV9|NA|TRBJ1-1|NA
TGTGCCAGCAGCGCCGGGACATTGAACACTGAAGCTTTCTTT
CASSAGTLNTEAFF
>TRBV19|TRBD1|TRBJ2-1|NA
TGTGCCAGTAGTATAGAAGGGACAGGCTCCTACAATGAGCAGTTCTTC
CASSIEGTGSYNEQFF
>TRBV3-1/TRBV3-2|NA|TRBJ2-7|few
TGTGCCAGCAGCCAATTTCTATCGGACAGTACCTACGAGCAGTACTTC
CASSQFLSDSTYEQYF
>TRBV3-1/TRBV3-2|NA|TRBJ1-2|NA
TGTGCCAGCAGTCGGACAGCCCTCTATGGCTACACCTTC
CASSRTALYGYTF
>TRBV18|NA|TRBJ1-1|NA
TGTGCCAGCTCTCCCCGGGGGGGGGACACTGAAGCTTTCTTT
CASSPRGGDTEAFF
>TRBV12-3/TRBV12-4|NA|TRBJ1-4|NA
TGTGCCAGCAGTGGCGAGGATAAGGAAAAACTGTTTTTT
CASSGEDKEKLFF
>TRBV9|NA|TRBJ1-2|NA
TGTGCCAGCAGTGGGGAGATGCCTAACTATGGCTACACCTTC
CASSGEMPNYGYTF
>TRBV6-5|NA|TRBJ1-2|NA
TGTGCCAGCAGGTCGGGAGGGAGCTATGGCTACACCTTC
CASRSGGSYGYTF
>TRBV11-2|NA|TRBJ2-7|NA
TGTGCCAGCAGCTCGACCGGGACATACTCCTACGAGCAGTACTTC
CASSSTGTYSYEQYF
>TRBV19|TRBD1|TRBJ1-2|NA
TGTGCCAGTAGCGGACAGGAGGATGGCTACACCTTC
CASSGQEDGYTF
>TRBV5-5|TRBD2|TRBJ2-7|few
TGTGCCAGCAGCCGCGGGACTAGCGGTCTCCTCACCTACGAGCAGTACTTC
CASSRGTSGLLTYEQYF
>TRBV5-4|TRBD1|TRBJ2-3|once
TGTGCCAGCACCCCAACCCGGGACAGGGGGCGAGATACGCAGTATTTT
CASTPTRDRGRDTQYF
>TRBV7-9|TRBD1|TRBJ1-2|NA
TGTGCCAGCAGCTTCGATCCGGGACAGAGTAACTATGGCTACACCTTC
CASSFDPGQSNYGYTF
>TRBV11-2|NA|TRBJ2-5|NA
TGTGCCAGCAGCCGCCAAGAGACCCAGTACTTC
CASSRQETQYF
>TRBV4-1|NA|TRBJ2-3|NA
TGCGCCAGCAGCCAACTAGGGGCCAGCACAGATACGCAGTATTTT
CASSQLGASTDTQYF
>TRBV6-5|NA|TRBJ2-7|NA
TGTGCCAGCAGGGCCGGAGGGGGCGGGAGGGAGCAGTACTTC
CASRAGGGGREQYF
>TRBV6-5|NA|TRBJ2-7|NA
TGTGCCAGCAGTTACTCTTTCTACACGGGGACCTACGAGCAGTACTTC
CASSYSFYTGTYEQYF
>TRBV10-2|NA|TRBJ1-1|NA
TGCGCCAGCAGTGAAGTCCTAGCTACTGAAGCTTTCTTT
CASSEVLATEAFF
>TRBV25-1|NA|TRBJ2-1|NA
TGTGCCAGCAGTCGAGAGACTGGAATCAATGAGCAGTTCTTC
CASSRETGINEQFF
>TRBV6-2/TRBV6-3|TRBD2|TRBJ2-1|NA
TGTGCCAGCAGTCTCGCAGCGGGGGGGTTCTCCTACAATGAGCAGTTCTTC
CASSLAAGGFSYNEQFF
>TRBV7-9|NA|TRBJ2-4|once
TGTGCCAGCGGGGGAGGCCTAGCCAAAAACATTCAGTACTTC
CASGGGLAKNIQYF
>TRBV5-4|TRBD1|TRBJ1-2|NA
TGTGCCAGCAGCCTGGAGTCGGGACAGCCTTCTTGGAACACCTTC
CASSLESGQPSWNTF
>TRBV19|TRBD1|TRBJ2-7|few
TGTGCCAGTAGTAAAACCGGGACAGGGGACGACGAGCAGTACTTC
CASSKTGTGDDEQYF
>TRBV19|TRBD2|TRBJ2-7|NA
TGTGCCAGTAGTAGGACTAGCGGGGTTGGCGAGCAGTACTTC
CASSRTSGVGEQYF
>TRBV7-9|NA|TRBJ2-7|NA
TGTGCCAGCAGCGCGCAGGGTATCCTCGGCTACGAGCAGTACTTC
CASSAQGILGYEQYF
>TRBV18|NA|TRBJ2-5|NA
TGTGCCAGCTCAAGGGGAGGACAAGAGACCCAGTACTTC
CASSRGGQETQYF
>TRBV30|TRBD1|TRBJ1-6|NA
TGTGCCTGGAGTTCCCCCGGGACAGGGAGAGGGTCACCCCTCCACTTT
CAWSSPGTGRGSPLHF
>TRBV4-2|NA|TRBJ2-3|NA
TGTGCCAGCAGCCAAGAGTCCGTCTACACAGATACGCAGTATTTT
CASSQESVYTDTQYF
>TRBV9|TRBD1|TRBJ2-7|NA
TGTGCCAGCAGCGTAGAGTTCAACAGGGGGAGTGGCGAGCAGTACTTC
CASSVEFNRGSGEQYF
>TRBV6-5|TRBD1|TRBJ1-6|few
TGTGCCAGTTGCCAGGGACAGGGCTATAATTCACCCCTCCACTTT
CASCQGQGYNSPLHF
>TRBV7-9|TRBD2|TRBJ2-3|NA
TGTGCCAGCAGCTTTTGGGGGCTAGCGGGAGGAGGACCAGATACGCAGTATTTT
CASSFWGLAGGGPDTQYF
>TRBV7-3|NA|TRBJ2-1|few
TGTGCCAGCAGCTTCTCTAGCGAGACAGCCTACAATGAGCAGTTCTTC
CASSFSSETAYNEQFF
>TRBV30|NA|TRBJ1-4|NA
TGTGCCTGGAGCCTCGGGGTCGGGGGTGAAAAACTGTTTTTT
CAWSLGVGGEKLFF
>TRBV18|NA|TRBJ2-5|NA
TGTGCCAGCTCCCCAACAGGGCCGGAGACCCAGTACTTC
CASSPTGPETQYF
>TRBV29-1|TRBD2|TRBJ2-1|NA
TGCAGCGTTGGTTGGACTAGCGGGAGTTTGGATGAGCAGTTCTTC
CSVGWTSGSLDEQFF
>TRBV10-2|TRBD2|TRBJ2-2|NA
TGCGCCAGCTCCCTTCCGGGACTAGCGGGCACCGGGGAGCTGTTTTTT
CASSLPGLAGTGELFF
>TRBV7-2|TRBD2|TRBJ2-1|NA
TGTGCCAGCAGCTTAGTCTTAAGCGGGGGGCAATACAATGAGCAGTTCTTC
CASSLVLSGGQYNEQFF
>TRBV11-2|NA|TRBJ2-1|few
TGTGCCAGCAGCCGAGACCAACTTAGGGGCAGAGAGCAGTTCTTC
CASSRDQLRGREQFF
>TRBV29-1|TRBD1|TRBJ1-1|few
TGCAGCGGTTACAGGGGGTCATCTGAAGCTTTCTTT
CSGYRGSSEAFF
>TRBV5-1|TRBD1|TRBJ1-2|NA
TGCGCCAGCGCGATTGACAGGGAAGGAAGGGGCTACACCTTC
CASAIDREGRGYTF
>TRBV18|TRBD2|TRBJ2-1|NA
TGTGCCAGCTCACCGTATAGAGCGGGAGAAGGGTCCTACAATGAGCAGTTCTTC
CASSPYRAGEGSYNEQFF